The present TCR beta chain was sequenced within a study of identical twins. TCRdb re-derived calls from the 5' RACE reads in MiXCR, one entry per CDR3 protein. The sample contains approximately 410,000 distinct CDR3 sequences, approximately 17% of which appear only once. CDR3 length: 12 amino acids. Trimming removed 6 bases at V and 0 bases at J, with 5 bases between. Material for sequencing was naive T cells sorted from blood. The clonotype originates from a man in his fifties or sixties in good health. The V call is TRBV12-3 or TRBV12-4, the J call TRBJ1-2; D ambiguous. The CDR3 nucleotides read TGTGCCAGCAGCCAGGCTAACTATGGCTACACCTTC. Its protein is CASSQANYGYTF.